This TCR beta chain was sequenced in a study of T cells in localized non-small cell lung cancer. Study-level points and caveats: A median around 57 of the top 100 tumor clones appeared in adjacent lung. There was higher T cell clonality in uninvolved adjacent lung than in tumor, and it was highest there.

TCRdb keeps only in-frame clones here, not all; method: immunoSEQ multiplex PCR. Here the sample spans tens of thousands of clones, roughly nine tenths being singletons. Germline V gene data show CDR1 as MNHGY and CDR2 as SVAAGI. The CDR3 length is 11 residues. Trimming left V 4 bases short and J 5 bases short, with 6 bases between. Remarks on this clone: Its antigen remains unknown.

The receptor's source is a woman between 35 and 70 years old with stage I lung adenocarcinoma. The material was peripheral blood, obtained before any cancer treatment. The chain has TRBV6-9 and TRBJ2-7; D not certain. The CDR3 sequence is CASSSLNEQYF. In nucleotides, the CDR3 is TGTGCCAGCAGTTCCCTAAACGAGCAGTACTTC.